This TCR beta chain was found in a study of identical twins. V was clipped by 6 bases and J by 5 bases, with 14 bases between them. The CDR3 extends over 15 amino acids. CDR1 is MNHNS, CDR2 SASEGT, per germline. TCRdb re-derived calls from the 5' RACE reads in MiXCR, one entry per CDR3 protein. The sample has 500,000 to 600,000 distinct CDR3 sequences; under 25% are singletons. Whole-study findings and limits: Memory repertoires showed no such pattern, whereas abundant cord blood beta clonotypes carried fewer insertions.

To note about this clonotype: Its antigen is not identified.

This same sample was also part of a study on T cells expressing NK-cell markers.

The specimen was CD4+ T cells sorted from blood. This clonotype was sampled from a woman aged 18-35 years in good health. J is TRBJ1-6 and V is TRBV6-1, with D unclear. This CDR3 reads CASSQTGMNNSPLHF. The CDR3 DNA reads as TGTGCCAGCAGCCAGACCGGAATGAATAATTCACCCCTCCACTTT.